A single sample gave rise to the 24 T cell receptor beta chains below, sequenced in a study of EBV T-cell therapy then PD-1 blockade in nasopharyngeal carcinoma. Their target antigens are unknown. Data came from immunoSEQ multiplex PCR; TCRdb stores just in-frame clones and leaves some out. The sample gives roughly 19,000 clones, more than 70% of which show up once; 31% is in the top ten. The treatment denotes: AdE1-LMPpoly-expanded autologous EBV-specific T-cell therapy followed by anti-PD-1 nivolumab. The starting material was CD8+ T cells from blood, obtained around day 33 from a patient whose treatment included autologous EBV-specific T cells and nivolumab. The receptors derive from a man aged 40-55 years with nasopharyngeal carcinoma.

This rearrangement joins TRBV29-1 to TRBJ2-5, with 7 bases aligning to TRBD1. The CDR3 contains 17 residues. Germline assignment: CDR1 SQVTM and CDR2 ANQGSEA. Trimming took 4 bases from V and 4 from J; bases not matched to a gene: 18. The CDR3 region is CSVVGWAGGKFRETQYF. In DNA form, the CDR3 reads TGCAGCGTTGTCGGGTGGGCAGGGGGAAAATTCCGAGAGACCCAGTACTTC.

This sequence joins TRBV7-6 and TRBJ2-7, with D maybe TRBD2 (6 bases). The CDR3 contains 14 residues. The V and J ends lost 3 bases and 7 bases respectively, with 16 bases between them. Germline assignment: CDR1 SGHVS and CDR2 FNYEAQ. CDR3 DNA: TGTGCCAGCAGCTTTGTCGGAGGGGCGCGGGAGCAGTACTTC. It yields the protein CASSFVGGAREQYF.

V gene TRBV23-1 combines with J gene TRBJ1-2; no definite D call. TRBV23-1 counts as an open reading frame of uncertain function. V was pared by 7 bases and J by 7 bases, with 13 bases between. The CDR3 length is 12 residues. CDR3 DNA: TGCGCCAGCAAGAATGGGATGGGTGGCTACACCTTC. Residues: CASKNGMGGYTF.

This rearrangement joins TRBV7-6 to TRBJ1-4; D remains unclear. CDR1 is SGHVS and CDR2 is FNYEAQ in the germline V gene. The CDR3 has 16 residues. The V and J ends lost 5 bases and 0 bases respectively, with 13 bases between them. The CDR3 sequence: CASSLPGYPTNEKLFF. The CDR3, as DNA: TGTGCCAGCAGCCTCCCTGGGTACCCAACTAATGAAAAACTGTTTTTT.

The CDR3 coding sequence is TGTGCCAGCAGTGAGTCAGGGATGAGGACCGGGGAGCTGTTTTTT. Amino acid sequence: CASSESGMRTGELFF. The chain links TRBV2 to TRBJ2-2, with D perhaps matching TRBD1 (5 bases). CDR3 length: 15 amino acids. Trimming pared 3 bases from V and 5 bases from J, leaving 13 bases between. In germline, CDR1 is SNHLY, CDR2 FYNNEI.

This clone was found once. V usage is TRBV2 and J usage is TRBJ1-4; D call uncertain. The CDR3 loop spans 12 amino acids. CDR1 is SNHLY, CDR2 FYNNEI, per germline. Trimming removed 4 bases from V and 8 bases from J, with 8 bases in between. CDR3 region: CASSGEREKLFF. For the CDR3, the DNA is TGTGCCAGCAGTGGAGAAAGAGAAAAACTGTTTTTT.

The V and J genes are TRBV23-1 and TRBJ1-5; weak D call: TRBD1 (5 bases). TRBV23-1 carries the ORF label, with uncertain function. The CDR3 totals 15 residues. V shed 0 bases and J shed 3 bases, with 9 bases lying between them. The CDR3 region is CASSQSWDHNQPQHF. In DNA, the CDR3 is TGCGCCAGCAGTCAATCATGGGACCACAATCAGCCCCAGCATTTT.

Worth noting for this clone: One end of the junction fails to match germline, which may point to a read error. This chain joins TRBV28 and TRBJ2-7; possibly TRBD1 for D (7 bases). This CDR3 spans 15 amino acids. The germline CDR1 and CDR2 sequences are MDHEN and SYDVKM. The CDR3 nucleotides are TGTGCCAGCAGACTCCGCAGGGGGAGGTCCTACGGGCAGTACTTC. The encoded protein is CASRLRRGRSYGQYF.

The chain joins TRBV5-6 to TRBJ2-5; TRBD1 is a possible D gene (6 bases). Germline CDR1 reads SGHDT; CDR2 reads YYEEEE. The CDR3 totals 14 residues. V was clipped by 4 bases and J by 5 bases, with 15 bases between them. The CDR3 nucleotides are TGTGCCAGCAGCCTGGCCCTGGGGGCGGAGACCCAGTACTTC. It translates to CASSLALGAETQYF.

The chain employs TRBV7-2 and TRBJ2-3; D may correspond to TRBD1 or TRBD2 (5 bases each). Germline V CDR1 and CDR2: SGHTA, FQGNSA. Deletions cut 1 base from V and 4 bases from J, with 12 bases between. The CDR3 has 15 residues. The CDR3 coding sequence is TGTGCCAGCAGCTTAGTGTGGCAGGGAGCAGATACGCAGTATTTT. Residues: CASSLVWQGADTQYF.

The genes are TRBV7-8 and TRBJ2-7; 10 positions agree with TRBD1. Germline trimming cut 2 bases from V and 5 bases from J; bases unmatched to any gene: 6. This CDR3 contains 15 residues. CDR1 and CDR2 (germline): SGHVS, FQNEAQ. The DNA of the CDR3 is TGTGCCAGCAGCTTACTTTCCGGGACAGGGGACGAGCAGTACTTC. Translation: CASSLLSGTGDEQYF.

The chain has TRBV29-1 and TRBJ2-3, with D possibly called TRBD1 or TRBD2 (6 bases each). In germline, CDR1 is SQVTM, CDR2 ANQGSEA. V lost 7 bases, J lost 8 bases, and 16 bases lay in between. The CDR3 consists of 12 residues. This CDR3 reads CSAVGGLGTQYF. The CDR3 nucleotides are TGCAGCGCCGTAGGGGGGCTGGGTACGCAGTATTTT.

The V and J genes are TRBV7-9 and TRBJ2-6; D call uncertain. V lost 5 bases and J lost 2, with 10 bases in between. Germline V gene lookup returns CDR1 SEHNR and CDR2 FQNEAQ (reference sequence). This CDR3 is 15 amino acids long. The CDR3 sequence is CASSPPVAGANVLTF. Here the CDR3 DNA reads TGTGCCAGCAGCCCCCCGGTTGCTGGGGCCAACGTCCTGACTTTC.

The chain employs TRBV28 and TRBJ1-1; D gene unclear. Germline V gene data show CDR1 as MDHEN and CDR2 as SYDVKM. V dropped 9 bases and J dropped 3 bases, with 5 bases sitting between them. The CDR3 sequence is 10 residues long. DNA for the CDR3: TGTGCCAGTTTCGACACTGAAGCTTTCTTT. Residues: CASFDTEAFF. The variable domain in full, with the rest retrieved from reference TRBV28 and TRBJ1-1, is DVKVTQSSRYLVKRTGEKVFLECVQDMDHENMFWYRQDPGLGLRLIYFSYDVKMKEKGDIPEGYSVSREKKERFSLILESASTNQTSMYLCASFDTEAFFGQGTRLTVV.

The rearrangement links TRBV20-1 to TRBJ2-7; D call uncertain. Germline V lookup: CDR1 DFQATT, CDR2 SNEGSKA (reference sequence). Trimming removed 5 bases from V and 5 bases from J, with 7 bases in between. This CDR3 spans 10 amino acids. CDR3 protein: CSAWFHEQYF. The CDR3 DNA follows: TGCAGTGCTTGGTTCCACGAGCAGTACTTC.

The V and J genes are TRBV6-6 and TRBJ2-7; unclear D gene. V lost 2 bases and J 1 base, leaving 15 bases between the germline ends. The CDR3 spans 16 residues. Germline lookup yields CDR1 MNHNY and CDR2 SVGAGI (reference sequence). The CDR3 region is CASSYVGIGPSYEQYF. Here the CDR3 DNA reads TGTGCCAGCAGTTACGTCGGCATCGGGCCTTCCTACGAGCAGTACTTC.

The chain is built from TRBV7-8 and TRBJ1-5; the match to TRBD1 covers 9 bases. The germline V gene has CDR1 SGHVS and CDR2 FQNEAQ. This CDR3 comprises 14 residues. Trimming took 7 bases from V and 5 from J; bases not matched to a gene: 6. This chain's CDR3 is CASTPDRGYQPQHF. DNA for the CDR3: TGTGCCAGCACCCCGGACAGGGGATATCAGCCCCAGCATTTT.

This clone was counted only a few times. The V and J genes are TRBV6-5 and TRBJ1-6; D is possibly TRBD1 (5 bases). The germline CDR1 and CDR2 sequences are MNHEY and SVGAGI. This CDR3 comprises 15 residues. V dropped 7 bases and J dropped 7 bases, with 17 bases sitting between them. CDR3 nucleotides: TGTGCCAGCACCGGGGGGTGGCGGGGCAATTCACCCCTCCACTTT. Its protein is CASTGGWRGNSPLHF.

This chain uses TRBV6-2 or TRBV6-3 with TRBJ2-1; 7 nucleotides match TRBD1. J was trimmed by 4 bases and V by 5 bases; bases with no gene match: 8. The CDR3 covers 15 residues. Germline CDR1 MNHEY, CDR2 SVGEGT. Here the CDR3 DNA reads TGTGCCAGCAGTCTAACAGGGGAGACGTACAATGAGCAGTTCTTC. The encoded protein is CASSLTGETYNEQFF.

This clone was observed once. The chain is built from TRBV30 and TRBJ1-1; a possible D gene is TRBD1 (5 bases). This CDR3 is 14 amino acids long. Germline CDR1 GTSNPN, CDR2 SVGIG (reference sequence). Trimming cost V 0 bases and J 5 bases, with 13 bases left between them. The CDR3 sequence is CAWSVPYRWTEAFF. CDR3 DNA: TGTGCCTGGAGTGTACCGTACAGGTGGACTGAAGCTTTCTTT.

The V call is TRBV6-5, the J call TRBJ1-1, with TRBD1 as a possible D gene (6 bases). V was clipped by 4 bases and J by 3 bases, with 9 bases between them. CDR3 length: 13 residues. Germline lookup yields CDR1 MNHEY and CDR2 SVGAGI. The CDR3 here is CASSSGVYTEAFF. The CDR3, as DNA: TGTGCCAGCAGTTCAGGGGTTTACACTGAAGCTTTCTTT.

The V and J genes are TRBV6-4 and TRBJ2-1, with D maybe TRBD1 (6 bases). V was trimmed by 0 bases and J by 4 bases, leaving 10 bases between them. The CDR3 sequence is 15 residues long. Germline V gene lookup returns CDR1 MRHNA and CDR2 SNTAGT. The CDR3 bases are TGTGCCAGCAGTGACTCGGCGCAGGGGTACAATGAGCAGTTCTTC. This encodes CASSDSAQGYNEQFF.

The V gene is TRBV19, the J gene TRBJ2-3, with TRBD2 identical over 9 bases. CDR3 length: 16 residues. V dropped 2 bases and J dropped 3; count of bases not matched to a gene: 6. CDR1 and CDR2 (germline): LNHDA, SQIVND (reference sequence). The CDR3 DNA reads TGTGCCAGTAGTATAAGTAGCGGGGGAGAGACAGATACGCAGTATTTT. Translation: CASSISSGGETDTQYF.

The V gene is TRBV30, the J gene TRBJ1-2, with D tentatively TRBD1 (6 bases). The CDR3 runs 14 residues. Trimming removed 4 bases at V and 0 bases at J, with 12 bases between. Germline V gives CDR1 GTSNPN, CDR2 SVGIG (reference sequence). The CDR3 DNA reads TGTGCCTGGACCTCAGGGGCTACTAACTATGGCTACACCTTC. This sequence encodes CAWTSGATNYGYTF.